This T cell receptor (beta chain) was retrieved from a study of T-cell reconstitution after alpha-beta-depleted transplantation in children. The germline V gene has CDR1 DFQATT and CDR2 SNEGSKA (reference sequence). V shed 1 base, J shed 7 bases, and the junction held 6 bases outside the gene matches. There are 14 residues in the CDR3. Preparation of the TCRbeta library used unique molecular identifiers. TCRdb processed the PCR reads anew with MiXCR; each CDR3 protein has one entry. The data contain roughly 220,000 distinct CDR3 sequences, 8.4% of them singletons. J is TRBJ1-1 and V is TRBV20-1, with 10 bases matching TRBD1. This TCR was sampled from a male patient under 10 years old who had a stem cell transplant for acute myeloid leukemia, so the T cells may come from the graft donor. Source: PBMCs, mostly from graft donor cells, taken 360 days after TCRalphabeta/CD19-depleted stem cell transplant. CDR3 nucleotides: TGCAGTGCTAGAGGGACAGGGGGGTTTATTGAAGCTTTCTTT. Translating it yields CSARGTGGFIEAFF.